Presented here are 8 T cell receptor beta chains from one specimen sequenced in a study of identical twins. MiXCR was run by TCRdb on the 5' RACE reads, yielding one entry per CDR3 protein. The sample includes approximately 600,000 distinct CDR3 sequences, roughly 9.9% of them seen just once. This same sample was also part of a study on yellow fever vaccine responses in identical twins.

The sample taken for sequencing was PBMCs. The receptors shown here come from a woman in her late teens or twenties in good health.

This chain uses TRBV6-5 with TRBJ2-1, with 8 bases lining up with TRBD2. The CDR3 covers 15 residues. The germline V gene has CDR1 MNHEY and CDR2 SVGAGI. Trimming took 0 bases from V and 14 from J; bases not matched to a gene: 12. The CDR3 DNA is TGTGCCAGCAGTTACTCGAGTTCGGTAGCGGGATTAAAGTTCTTC. Its protein product is CASSYSSSVAGLKFF.

This chain's CDR3 is CASSISSIPYNEQFF. The CDR3 coding sequence is TGTGCCAGCAGCATCAGTAGTATTCCATACAATGAGCAGTTCTTC. The chain recombines TRBV7-9 with TRBJ2-1; D remains ambiguous. V gave up 5 bases and J gave up 4 bases, with 15 bases separating them. The CDR3 runs 15 residues. CDR1 SEHNR and CDR2 FQNEAQ come from the germline V gene (reference sequence).

This clonotype was counted a few times. The chain is built from TRBV14 and TRBJ2-5, with D unclear. Trimming pared 4 bases from V and 2 bases from J, leaving 11 bases between. Germline-derived CDR1 and CDR2 are SGHDN and FVKESK. The CDR3 runs to 14 residues. The DNA for the CDR3 is TGTGCCAGCAGCCCTTTGTCACAGCAAGAGACCCAGTACTTC. It encodes CASSPLSQQETQYF.

This clonotype was counted ten times or more. This chain uses TRBV29-1 with TRBJ1-4; D is unresolved. Germline CDR1 is SQVTM and CDR2 is ANQGSEA. Trimming left V 5 bases short and J 6 bases short, with 10 bases between. The CDR3 has 12 residues. The CDR3 DNA sequence: TGCAGCGTTTGGACGGCCCATGAAAAACTGTTTTTT. Residues: CSVWTAHEKLFF.

In this sample, this clonotype turned up a few times. The rearrangement links TRBV7-2 to TRBJ1-2; 7 bases line up with TRBD1. The CDR3 covers 14 residues. With V trimmed by 2 bases and J by 4 bases, 4 bases remained unmatched. In germline, CDR1 is SGHTA, CDR2 FQGNSA. This CDR3 reads CASSLPGDSYGYTF. The CDR3 DNA reads as TGTGCCAGCAGCTTACCCGGGGACAGCTATGGCTACACCTTC.

This clonotype has at least ten counts. The chain couples TRBV7-9 to TRBJ2-3; D is undetermined. V shed 6 bases and J shed 4 bases, with 5 bases lying between them. CDR1 is SEHNR and CDR2 is FQNEAQ in the germline V gene (reference sequence). The CDR3 loop spans 11 amino acids. The DNA for the CDR3 is TGTGCCAGCAGGATAGCAGATACGCAGTATTTT. It translates to CASRIADTQYF.

This clonotype has only a few counts. The rearrangement links TRBV4-3 to TRBJ2-7; possibly TRBD2 for D (7 bases). CDR1 is LGHNA, CDR2 YSLEER, per germline. This CDR3 contains 19 residues. The V end lost 2 bases, the J end lost 0 bases, and 23 bases lay between the germline ends. The CDR3 sequence is CASSQIGLGGGATSYEQYF. The CDR3 DNA is TGCGCCAGCAGCCAAATTGGCCTGGGTGGGGGGGCGACCTCCTACGAGCAGTACTTC.

There are a few counts of this clonotype. This chain uses TRBV4-1 with TRBJ1-4; a possible D gene is TRBD1 (6 bases). The CDR3 covers 16 residues. Germline values: CDR1 MGHRA, CDR2 YSYEKL. Trimming removed 2 bases from V and 3 bases from J, with 13 bases in between. CDR3 bases: TGCGCCAGCAGCCAACGATCAGGGGTGCCTAATGAAAAACTGTTTTTT. Protein: CASSQRSGVPNEKLFF.